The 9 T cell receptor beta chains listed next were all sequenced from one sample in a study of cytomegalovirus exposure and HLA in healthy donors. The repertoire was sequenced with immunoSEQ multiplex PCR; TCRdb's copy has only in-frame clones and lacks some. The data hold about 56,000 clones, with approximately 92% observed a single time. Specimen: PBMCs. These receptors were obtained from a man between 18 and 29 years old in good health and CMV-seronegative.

The CDR3 coding sequence is TGTGCCATCAGACCCCCAGAGGGCTCTGAAGCTTTCTTT. Its protein is CAIRPPEGSEAFF. The gene calls are TRBV10-3 and TRBJ1-1; D is unclear. CDR3 length equals 13 residues. Deletions cut 6 bases from V and 6 bases from J, with 14 bases between. Per the germline V gene, CDR1 is ENHRY and CDR2 is SYGVKD.

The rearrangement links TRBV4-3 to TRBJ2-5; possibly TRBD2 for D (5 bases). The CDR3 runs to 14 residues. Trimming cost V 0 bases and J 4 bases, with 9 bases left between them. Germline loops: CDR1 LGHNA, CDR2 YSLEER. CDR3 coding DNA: TGCGCCAGCAGCCAAGAAGGGAGTTCAGAGACCCAGTACTTC. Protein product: CASSQEGSSETQYF.

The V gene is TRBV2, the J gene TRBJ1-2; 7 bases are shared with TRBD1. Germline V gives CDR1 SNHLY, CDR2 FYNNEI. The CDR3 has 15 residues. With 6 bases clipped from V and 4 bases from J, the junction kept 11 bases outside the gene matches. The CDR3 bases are TGTGCCAGCAGCTCTTATCAGACAGGGCCCTATGGCTACACCTTC. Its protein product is CASSSYQTGPYGYTF. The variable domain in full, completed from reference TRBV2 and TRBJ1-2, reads EPEVTQTPSHQVTQMGQEVILRCVPISNHLYFYWYRQILGQKVEFLVSFYNNEISEKSEIFDDQFSVERPDGSNFTLKIRSTKLEDSAMYFCASSSYQTGPYGYTFGSGTRLTVV.

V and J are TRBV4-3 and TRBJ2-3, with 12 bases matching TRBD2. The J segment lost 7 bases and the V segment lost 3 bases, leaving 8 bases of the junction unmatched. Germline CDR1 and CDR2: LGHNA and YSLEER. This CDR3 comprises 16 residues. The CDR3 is CASSQVTSGRMNTQYF. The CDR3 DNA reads TGCGCCAGCAGCCAGGTGACTAGCGGGAGAATGAATACGCAGTATTTT.

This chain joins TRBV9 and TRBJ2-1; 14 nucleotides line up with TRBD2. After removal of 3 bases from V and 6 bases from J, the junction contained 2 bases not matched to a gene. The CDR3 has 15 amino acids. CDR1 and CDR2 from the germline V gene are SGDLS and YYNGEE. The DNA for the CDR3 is TGTGCCAGCAGCGCGACTAGCGGGGGGGGCAATGAGCAGTTCTTC. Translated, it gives CASSATSGGGNEQFF.

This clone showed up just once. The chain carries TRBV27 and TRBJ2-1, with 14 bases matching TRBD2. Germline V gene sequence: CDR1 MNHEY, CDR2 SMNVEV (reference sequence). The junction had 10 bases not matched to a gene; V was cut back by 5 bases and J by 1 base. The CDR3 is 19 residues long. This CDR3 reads CASSRSGLAGEFSYNEQFF. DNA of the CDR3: TGTGCCAGCAGTCGCTCGGGACTAGCGGGAGAGTTTTCCTACAATGAGCAGTTCTTC.

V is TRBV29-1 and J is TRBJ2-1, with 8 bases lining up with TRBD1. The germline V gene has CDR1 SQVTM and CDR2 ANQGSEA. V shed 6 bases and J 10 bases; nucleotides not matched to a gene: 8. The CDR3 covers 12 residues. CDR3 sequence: CSVITGGREQFF. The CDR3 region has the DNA TGCAGCGTAATTACAGGGGGGCGGGAGCAGTTCTTC.

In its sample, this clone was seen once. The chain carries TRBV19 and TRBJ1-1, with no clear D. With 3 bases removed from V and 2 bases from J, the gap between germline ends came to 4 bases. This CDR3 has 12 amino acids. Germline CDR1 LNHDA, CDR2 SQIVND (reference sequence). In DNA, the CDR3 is TGTGCCAGTAGTATTTCAAACACTGAAGCTTTCTTT. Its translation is CASSISNTEAFF. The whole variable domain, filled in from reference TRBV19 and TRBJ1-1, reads DGGITQSPKYLFRKEGQNVTLSCEQNLNHDAMYWYRQDPGQGLRLIYYSQIVNDFQKGDIAEGYSVSREKKESFPLTVTSAQKNPTAFYLCASSISNTEAFFGQGTRLTVV.

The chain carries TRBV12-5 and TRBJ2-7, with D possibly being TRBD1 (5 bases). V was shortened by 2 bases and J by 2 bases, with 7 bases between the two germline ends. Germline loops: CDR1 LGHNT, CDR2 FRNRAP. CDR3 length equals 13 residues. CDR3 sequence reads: CASGLSRAYEQYF. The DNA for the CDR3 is TGTGCTAGTGGTTTGAGCAGGGCCTACGAGCAGTACTTC.